One and the same sample provided the 21 T cell receptor beta chains below, sequenced in a study of vaccination and CD4 T cells after COVID-19. Treatment indicated: roughly 11-day PBMC culture with coronavirus spike peptide pools or control peptides (ViraFEST assay). The unexposed donor provided CD4+ T cells, which were taken before the COVID-19 pandemic (2011-2018). The study sequenced cultured CD4+ T cell DNA using the Oncomine TCR Beta short-read assay. The genomic DNA was obtained from cultured CD4+ T cells by extraction with the QIAamp micro DNA kit. One entry per CDR3 protein results from TCRdb running MiXCR on the PCR reads. The sample holds 8,500 to 13,000 distinct CDR3 sequences; about 28% are singletons and the top ten take roughly 14%. These receptors' targets are unknown. Material: CD4+ T cells from blood, cultured in vitro. These receptors were collected from a human donor in good health.

The chain is built from TRBV20-1 and TRBJ2-7; D is unclear. CDR1 is DFQATT and CDR2 is SNEGSKA in the germline V gene (reference sequence). V was clipped by 6 bases and J by 7 bases, with 13 bases between them. The CDR3 spans 11 residues. CDR3: CSAEGYMEQYF. The CDR3 DNA is TGCAGTGCGGAAGGATATATGGAGCAGTACTTC.

This clonotype occurred a few times. The J gene is TRBJ1-2, the V gene TRBV4-1; 7 bases match TRBD1. CDR3 length: 14 amino acids. The ends lost 4 bases at V and 4 bases at J; junction bases unmatched: 6. The germline V gene encodes CDR1 MGHRA and CDR2 YSYEKL. CDR3 amino acids: CASSRLGQPYGYTF. In DNA, the CDR3 is TGCGCCAGCAGCCGACTGGGACAGCCCTATGGCTACACCTTC.

This clonotype appeared a single time. The rearrangement uses TRBV19 and TRBJ2-1; tentatively, D is TRBD1 (5 bases). V gave up 2 bases and J gave up 9 bases, with 11 bases separating them. The CDR3 is 13 residues long. CDR1 is LNHDA and CDR2 is SQIVND in the germline V gene (reference sequence). The chain's CDR3 is CASSIQGLGEQFF. CDR3 in DNA: TGTGCCAGTAGTATACAGGGTCTGGGTGAGCAGTTCTTC. The variable domain in full, with the rest retrieved from reference TRBV19 and TRBJ2-1, is DGGITQSPKYLFRKEGQNVTLSCEQNLNHDAMYWYRQDPGQGLRLIYYSQIVNDFQKGDIAEGYSVSREKKESFPLTVTSAQKNPTAFYLCASSIQGLGEQFFGPGTRLTVL.

This clonotype has only a few counts. DNA for the CDR3: TGTGCCAGCAGTTACCCTAAATCTGGGGGAGGGCCAACAGATACGCAGTATTTT. Amino acid sequence: CASSYPKSGGGPTDTQYF. This chain uses TRBV6-5 with TRBJ2-3, with 7 bases fitting TRBD2. This CDR3 region has 18 residues. CDR1 MNHEY and CDR2 SVGAGI come from the germline V gene. After removal of 2 bases from V and 3 bases from J, the junction contained 14 bases not matched to a gene.

The rearrangement links TRBV5-3 to TRBJ1-1, with D perhaps TRBD1 (6 bases). TRBV5-3 carries the ORF label, with uncertain function. The CDR3 extends over 13 amino acids. Trimming stripped 4 bases from V and 5 bases from J, with 12 bases between. This CDR3 reads CARSPGTPTEAFF. The CDR3 DNA reads as TGTGCCAGAAGCCCTGGGACACCAACTGAAGCTTTCTTT.

J is TRBJ2-1 and V is TRBV6-1; 8 bases match TRBD2. This CDR3 is 14 amino acids long. V lost 11 bases and J lost 4; bases outside the gene matches: 10. Germline lookup yields CDR1 MNHNS and CDR2 SASEGT. The CDR3 sequence: CAAQERGTYNEQFF. Here the CDR3 DNA reads TGTGCCGCACAAGAGCGGGGGACGTACAATGAGCAGTTCTTC.

This clonotype has a handful of counts. The CDR3 nucleotides read TGCAGTGCCAGTACAGGGGGCAACGGCAATCAGCCCCAGCATTTT. Amino acid sequence: CSASTGGNGNQPQHF. The V and J genes are TRBV20-1 and TRBJ1-5; 9 bases are shared with TRBD1. Germline trimming cut 6 bases from V and 2 bases from J; bases unmatched to any gene: 8. This CDR3 comprises 15 residues. The germline gives CDR1 DFQATT, CDR2 SNEGSKA (reference sequence).

This clonotype was seen a handful of times. In DNA form, the CDR3 reads TGTGCCAGCAGCCCGGGGACAGGGATGGTAAATGAGCAGTTCTTC. The encoded protein is CASSPGTGMVNEQFF. This sequence joins TRBV11-2 and TRBJ2-1, with 9 bases lining up with TRBD1. The CDR3 runs 15 residues. The V gene end was trimmed by 5 bases and the J gene end by 7 bases; junction bases not matched to a gene: 9. Germline CDR1 SGHAT, CDR2 FQNNGV.

The chain couples TRBV28 to TRBJ2-5; possibly TRBD2 for D (6 bases). V lost 7 bases to trimming and J lost 5 bases, with 17 bases between them. CDR1 and CDR2 from the germline V gene are MDHEN and SYDVKM. This CDR3 contains 14 residues. DNA of the CDR3: TGTGCCAGCAAACAGGCGGGACGGTGGGAGACCCAGTACTTC. This sequence encodes CASKQAGRWETQYF.

V is TRBV20-1 and J is TRBJ2-5; no clear D. The ends were cut back, 2 bases at V and 0 bases at J, with 13 bases in the middle. Germline V CDR1 and CDR2: DFQATT, SNEGSKA (reference sequence). The CDR3 runs to 15 residues. DNA of the CDR3: TGCAGTGCTAGAATAGCCTCCCAGGACCAAGAGACCCAGTACTTC. Its protein product is CSARIASQDQETQYF.

The sample holds one count of this clonotype. V is TRBV15 and J is TRBJ2-4; 11 bases are shared with TRBD1. Germline V gives CDR1 LNHNV, CDR2 YYDKDF (reference sequence). J lost 9 bases, V lost 5 bases, and 9 bases had no gene match. The CDR3 contains 15 residues. As DNA, the CDR3 is TGTGCCACCAGCCCATTAGGACAGGGGGCTAGCATTCAGTACTTC. It translates to CATSPLGQGASIQYF.

This clonotype was picked up a small number of times. This chain connects TRBV6-1 to TRBJ2-2; 11 bases agree with TRBD2. Unmatched junction bases numbered 7, after V lost 6 bases and J lost 7 bases. The CDR3 is made up of 15 amino acids. Germline values: CDR1 MNHNS, CDR2 SASEGT. CDR3 sequence (DNA): TGTGCCAGCAGCTCTATCGGGACTAGCGGCGGGGAGCTGTTTTTT. Translated, it gives CASSSIGTSGGELFF.

This clonotype has only a few counts. The chain recombines TRBV7-9 with TRBJ2-2; possibly TRBD1 or TRBD2 for D (6 bases each). Germline V gene lookup returns CDR1 SEHNR and CDR2 FQNEAQ (reference sequence). V was shortened by 5 bases and J by 6 bases, with 16 bases between the two germline ends. The CDR3 sequence is 15 residues long. The CDR3 spells CASSRGPAGSGELFF. CDR3 DNA: TGTGCCAGCAGCCGGGGGCCAGCCGGGTCCGGGGAGCTGTTTTTT.

V usage is TRBV28 and J usage is TRBJ1-2; possible D gene TRBD1, 6 bases. The CDR3 runs to 13 residues. Trimming took 6 bases from V and 6 from J, leaving 14 bases between them. Looked up from germline, CDR1 is MDHEN and CDR2 is SYDVKM. The CDR3 DNA sequence: TGTGCCAGCAGCGCCACAGGGTCAAATGGCTACACCTTC. Residues: CASSATGSNGYTF.

This clonotype appeared a few times. The chain recombines TRBV7-8 with TRBJ1-2, with TRBD1 matching over 7 bases. J gave up 4 bases and V 8 bases, and 4 bases lay outside the gene matches. This CDR3 region has 12 residues. Germline CDR1 SGHVS, CDR2 FQNEAQ. The DNA for the CDR3 is TGTGCCAGCGCACAGGGGACCTATGGCTACACCTTC. It codes for CASAQGTYGYTF.

This sequence joins TRBV28 and TRBJ2-7, with 7 bases fitting TRBD2. CDR1 and CDR2 from the germline V gene are MDHEN and SYDVKM. The CDR3 totals 14 residues. The V segment lost 1 base and the J segment 2 bases; nucleotides outside the gene matches: 2. The CDR3 DNA follows: TGTGCCAGCAGTTTATACGGGAGGACCTACGAGCAGTACTTC. It translates to CASSLYGRTYEQYF.

V usage is TRBV7-3 and J usage is TRBJ2-5, with 7 bases matching TRBD2. CDR3 length: 13 amino acids. V lost 5 bases, J lost 5 bases, and 5 bases stayed unmatched. Per germline, CDR1 SGHTA and CDR2 FQGTGA. The CDR3 loop reads CASSPSGVETQYF. The CDR3 DNA reads TGTGCCAGCAGCCCAAGCGGGGTGGAGACCCAGTACTTC. The full variable domain, its missing parts supplied by reference TRBV7-3 and TRBJ2-5, is GAGVSQTPSNKVTEKGKYVELRCDPISGHTALYWYRQSLGQGPEFLIYFQGTGAADDSGLPNDRFFAVRPEGSVSTLKIQRTERGDSAVYLCASSPSGVETQYFGPGTRLLVL.

This rearrangement joins TRBV6-1 to TRBJ1-2; D gene uncertain. Germline-derived CDR1 and CDR2 are MNHNS and SASEGT. The length of the CDR3 is 15 residues. V was trimmed by 5 bases and J by 4 bases, leaving 17 bases between them. CDR3 sequence (DNA): TGTGCCAGCAGTCAAAGACCCTTAGGCGGCTATGGCTACACCTTC. Its translation is CASSQRPLGGYGYTF.

This clonotype was picked up a small number of times. The rearrangement joins TRBV20-1 to TRBJ1-5; D is uncertain. The CDR3 is made up of 17 amino acids. Between the trimmed V and J ends, which lost 5 bases and 0 bases, there was a span of 20 bases. Germline V CDR1 and CDR2: DFQATT, SNEGSKA (reference sequence). CDR3 nucleotides: TGCAGTGCTTCCTCGACAACCAGTCGGTATAGCAATCAGCCCCAGCATTTT. It is translated as CSASSTTSRYSNQPQHF.

V is TRBV6-1 and J is TRBJ1-2; D not resolved. The V end lost 11 bases, the J end lost 4 bases, and 17 bases lay between the germline ends. Germline V gene lookup returns CDR1 MNHNS and CDR2 SASEGT. This CDR3 has 13 residues. CDR3 region: CAGKKEKAYGYTF. The DNA for the CDR3 is TGTGCCGGCAAGAAGGAGAAAGCCTATGGCTACACCTTC.

This rearrangement joins TRBV30 to TRBJ1-5; D is ambiguous. This CDR3 has 13 amino acids. The germline CDR1 and CDR2 sequences are GTSNPN and SVGIG (reference sequence). Trimming left V 0 bases short and J 1 base short, with 4 bases between. The CDR3 DNA follows: TGTGCCTGGAGTGTAGACAGCAATCAGCCCCAGCATTTT. Protein sequence: CAWSVDSNQPQHF.